Below, 19 T cell receptor beta chains from the same sample are listed, as sequenced in a study of T cell responses to AZD1222 COVID-19 vaccine. Assay used: immunoSEQ multiplex PCR; TCRdb lists only in-frame clones, some missing. Seen here are tens of thousands of clones, roughly 89% observed once, and the top ten hold around 2.2%. Sequenced here: peripheral blood, sampled on day 0 of AZD1222 vaccination. These receptors all stem from an adult in good health.

The chain couples TRBV7-2 to TRBJ2-6, with D unresolved. The V end was cut by 5 bases, the J end by 4 bases, with 12 bases between. This CDR3 region has 15 residues. The germline V gene encodes CDR1 SGHTA and CDR2 FQGNSA. CDR3 nucleotide sequence: TGTGCCAGCAGCATCCGAACGTCGGGGGCCAACGTCCTGACTTTC. Its translation is CASSIRTSGANVLTF.

V is TRBV7-2 and J is TRBJ2-7, with 8 positions matching TRBD1. The CDR3 has 15 residues. Germline assignment: CDR1 SGHTA and CDR2 FQGNSA. V was pared by 5 bases and J by 3 bases, with 9 bases of the junction left unmatched. This chain's CDR3 is CASSPRRQGNYEQYF. CDR3 nucleotide sequence: TGTGCCAGCAGCCCCCGAAGACAGGGGAACTACGAGCAGTACTTC.

The chain has TRBV5-1 and TRBJ2-7; weak D call: TRBD1 (6 bases). Between the trimmed V and J ends, which lost 2 bases and 3 bases, there was a span of 12 bases. The CDR3 consists of 14 residues. CDR1 SGHRS and CDR2 YFSETQ come from the germline V gene. The CDR3 nucleotides are TGCGCCAGCAGCTTAGGGACAACCCTCTACGAGCAGTACTTC. Residues: CASSLGTTLYEQYF.

This sequence joins TRBV5-1 and TRBJ2-7; 14 bases line up with TRBD2. Unmatched junction bases numbered 12, after V lost 4 bases and J lost 6 bases. The CDR3 consists of 17 residues. Germline CDR1 is SGHRS and CDR2 is YFSETQ. The CDR3 protein is CASSAGTSGSPTLEQYF. The CDR3 bases are TGCGCCAGCAGCGCCGGGACTAGCGGGAGCCCAACCCTCGAGCAGTACTTC.

The gene calls are TRBV12-3 or TRBV12-4 and TRBJ1-1; the D is unclear. The CDR3 is 13 amino acids. V shed 2 bases and J shed 2 bases, with 6 bases lying between them. Here the CDR3 reads CASSLQINTEAFF. CDR3 sequence (DNA): TGTGCCAGCAGTTTACAGATAAACACTGAAGCTTTCTTT.

The rearrangement joins TRBV28 to TRBJ1-6; D remains ambiguous. The CDR3 is 14 residues long. V was cut by 5 bases and J by 7 bases, with 12 bases left in between. CDR1 is MDHEN, CDR2 SYDVKM, per germline. The CDR3 is CASSPRLMNSPLHF. The DNA of the CDR3 is TGTGCCAGCAGTCCTCGTTTAATGAATTCACCCCTCCACTTT. Together with reference TRBV28 and TRBJ1-6, the CDR3 gives the full variable domain: DVKVTQSSRYLVKRTGEKVFLECVQDMDHENMFWYRQDPGLGLRLIYFSYDVKMKEKGDIPEGYSVSREKKERFSLILESASTNQTSMYLCASSPRLMNSPLHFGNGTRLTVT.

The chain combines TRBV12-5 with TRBJ1-5; the D is unclear. Trimming removed 7 bases from V and 4 bases from J, with 14 bases in between. Germline V gene data show CDR1 as LGHNT and CDR2 as FRNRAP. This CDR3 comprises 14 residues. CDR3 nucleotides: TGTGCTAGTGCTATTATGGAAGCAAATCAGCCCCAGCATTTT. It yields the protein CASAIMEANQPQHF.

The rearrangement joins TRBV6-5 to TRBJ2-7; D might be TRBD1 (6 bases). Germline CDR1 MNHEY, CDR2 SVGAGI. V was trimmed by 8 bases and J by 4 bases, leaving 15 bases between them. The CDR3 spans 13 residues. The CDR3 here is CASSHERGYEQYF. The CDR3 DNA reads TGTGCCAGCTCCCATGAGAGGGGGTACGAGCAGTACTTC.

The chain employs TRBV27 and TRBJ1-4; TRBD1 matches 9 bases. The CDR3 contains 15 residues. V gave up 5 bases and J gave up 7 bases; unmatched junction bases: 8. Germline assignment: CDR1 MNHEY and CDR2 SMNVEV (reference sequence). CDR3 nucleotides: TGTGCCAGCAGTCCCCAGACAGGGGGGAGTGAAAAACTGTTTTTT. The encoded protein is CASSPQTGGSEKLFF. Full variable domain (outside the CDR3, taken from reference TRBV27 and TRBJ1-4): EAQVTQNPRYLITVTGKKLTVTCSQNMNHEYMSWYRQDPGLGLRQIYYSMNVEVTDKGDVPEGYKVSRKEKRNFPLILESPSPNQTSLYFCASSPQTGGSEKLFFGSGTQLSVL.

The chain joins TRBV6-2 or TRBV6-3 to TRBJ1-1, with D possibly matching TRBD1 (5 bases). This CDR3 comprises 15 residues. Germline values: CDR1 MNHEY, CDR2 SVGEGT. The germline V and J ends were trimmed by 6 bases and 6 bases, with 20 bases remaining between them. The CDR3 loop is CASSPRGQLLAEAFF. As DNA, the CDR3 is TGTGCCAGCAGCCCGAGGGGTCAGTTGTTAGCTGAAGCTTTCTTT.

This chain uses TRBV19 with TRBJ1-5; weak D call: TRBD1 (5 bases). The CDR3 covers 15 residues. V lost 6 bases and J lost 7, with 19 bases in between. Germline CDR1 LNHDA, CDR2 SQIVND (reference sequence). DNA of the CDR3: TGTGCCAGTAGCCCCCTGGCAGGGCTAGGGCAGCCCCAGCATTTT. As protein: CASSPLAGLGQPQHF.

The chain recombines TRBV2 with TRBJ2-3; D tentatively reads TRBD1 or TRBD2 (5 bases each). The CDR3 is 16 residues long. Trimming cost V 8 bases and J 6 bases, with 24 bases left between them. The V gene's germline CDR1 is SNHLY and CDR2 FYNNEI. The CDR3 DNA reads as TGTGCCAGCCCTCCGAGGGCAGGGTGGCTGACCGATACGCAGTATTTT. Translated: CASPPRAGWLTDTQYF.

The V call is TRBV7-9, the J call TRBJ1-1, with D uncertain. Germline-derived CDR1 and CDR2 are SEHNR and FQNEAQ (reference sequence). The CDR3 runs to 18 residues. V gave up 5 bases and J gave up 0 bases, with 22 bases separating them. CDR3 protein: CASSPGGLTLKMNTEAFF. Written as DNA, the CDR3 is TGTGCCAGCAGCCCGGGCGGGCTTACCCTAAAAATGAACACTGAAGCTTTCTTT.

The DNA of the CDR3 is TGTGCCAGCAGCTTTTCACAGATTAACAATGAGCAGTTCTTC. It specifies CASSFSQINNEQFF. V is TRBV7-9 and J is TRBJ2-1; D gene unclear. Trimming pared 3 bases from V and 5 bases from J, leaving 11 bases between. This CDR3 has 14 amino acids. The germline V gene encodes CDR1 SEHNR and CDR2 FQNEAQ (reference sequence).

This clone came up once. This chain uses TRBV19 with TRBJ1-1, with 9 bases aligning to TRBD1. J lost 4 bases, V lost 2 bases, and 2 bases had no gene match. The CDR3 extends over 14 amino acids. CDR1 LNHDA and CDR2 SQIVND come from the germline V gene (reference sequence). In DNA, the CDR3 is TGTGCCAGTAGTATAATGACAGGGGGCACTGAAGCTTTCTTT. It codes for CASSIMTGGTEAFF.

The J gene is TRBJ2-1, the V gene TRBV27; D is uncertain. Between the trimmed V and J ends, which lost 4 bases and 4 bases, there was a span of 14 bases. The CDR3 is 15 amino acids. Germline CDR1 MNHEY, CDR2 SMNVEV (reference sequence). CDR3 region: CASSSYGGSYNEQFF. The CDR3 nucleotides read TGTGCCAGCAGTTCCTATGGCGGATCGTACAATGAGCAGTTCTTC.

The rearrangement uses TRBV6-5 and TRBJ1-2; no clear D gene. Trimming removed 0 bases at V and 8 bases at J, with 13 bases between. The CDR3 length is 14 residues. Germline V CDR1 and CDR2: MNHEY, SVGAGI. The CDR3 DNA is TGTGCCAGCAGTTACTCCCCGGTACAATCCGGCTACACCTTC. As protein: CASSYSPVQSGYTF.

The genes are TRBV5-1 and TRBJ1-6, with D perhaps TRBD1 (5 bases). The germline gives CDR1 SGHRS, CDR2 YFSETQ. There are 14 residues in the CDR3. Trimming stripped 1 base from V and 5 bases from J, with 7 bases between. The CDR3 spells CASSLSRDNSPLHF. The CDR3, as DNA: TGCGCCAGCAGCTTGTCCAGGGATAATTCACCCCTCCACTTT.

The rearrangement links TRBV2 to TRBJ2-3; D is undetermined. Trimming cost V 7 bases and J 7 bases, with 12 bases left between them. This CDR3 contains 12 residues. Germline CDR1 SNHLY, CDR2 FYNNEI. The CDR3 bases are TGTGCCAGCATGCGGAGAGGCAATACGCAGTATTTT. Its translation is CASMRRGNTQYF.